This T cell receptor (beta chain) was recorded in a study of blood T cell repertoires in COVID-19. Overall study: Material from acute and convalescent COVID-19 was sourced from the United States, Italy and Spain. PBMCs, B-cell-depleted T cells, or T cells provided the cDNA or gDNA that made up the material.

The CDR3 spans 14 residues. Germline CDR1 SQVTM, CDR2 ANQGSEA. With 4 bases removed from V and 7 bases from J, the gap between germline ends came to 14 bases. The authors' processing: Counts of nucleated cells, estimated from reference gene primer amplification, were obtained. Here immunoSEQ multiplex PCR was the method, and the copy in TCRdb shows in-frame clones only, minus some. V, J and clone size reflect that table, while D and trimming were determined from the DNA. Among some 200,000 clones listed, about 92% were seen once. Material: peripheral blood. The sequence derives from a young man with acute or convalescent COVID-19. The rearrangement links TRBV29-1 to TRBJ1-6; D remains unclear. In nucleotides, the CDR3 is TGCAGCGTTGCCCCCGGCGGCTCAAATTCACCCCTCCACTTT. Its protein product is CSVAPGGSNSPLHF.